Below, 22 T cell receptor beta chains from the same sample are listed, as sequenced in a study of post-analysis software for immune sequencing data. The authors incorporated unique molecular identifiers into the TCR beta cDNA libraries. TCRdb passed the PCR reads through MiXCR, listing each CDR3 protein once. The sample lists around 150,000 distinct CDR3 sequences, 35% to 40% seen once, with over 25% in the top ten. Specimen: blood, collected after autologous hematopoietic stem cell transplantation. These receptors originate from a girl aged 5 to 17 with multiple sclerosis.

This clonotype was picked up many times. The chain combines TRBV10-3 with TRBJ2-6, with D perhaps matching TRBD2 (6 bases). CDR3 length: 15 residues. V shed 6 bases and J shed 0 bases, with 9 bases lying between them. Germline CDR1 and CDR2: ENHRY and SYGVKD. The CDR3 DNA reads TGTGCCATCAGGGCTAGCGCCTCTGGGGCCAACGTCCTGACTTTC. It codes for CAIRASASGANVLTF.

This clonotype was seen more than once but under ten times. The chain couples TRBV29-1 to TRBJ1-1; perhaps TRBD1 as D (5 bases). From germline, CDR1 is SQVTM and CDR2 ANQGSEA. V was cut by 5 bases and J by 4 bases, with 11 bases left in between. The length of the CDR3 is 12 residues. The CDR3 nucleotides read TGCAGCGTTCAGGGAGGGAGCACTGAAGCTTTCTTT. Translating it yields CSVQGGSTEAFF.

This clonotype has just one count. One end of the junction varies from germline; a read error may be responsible. The chain links TRBV12-3 or TRBV12-4 to TRBJ2-3, with 12 bases identical to TRBD2. This CDR3 comprises 15 residues. CDR3 DNA: TGTGCCAGCACCCTAGCGGGAGGGCAGGGAGATGCGCAGTATTTT. It is translated as CASTLAGGQGDAQYF.

The chain is built from TRBV30 and TRBJ2-3; a possible D gene is TRBD2 (7 bases). V lost 1 base to trimming and J lost 4 bases, with 18 bases between them. The length of the CDR3 is 16 residues. CDR1 GTSNPN and CDR2 SVGIG come from the germline V gene (reference sequence). CDR3 loop: CAWSAPRGAVADTQYF. As DNA, the CDR3 is TGTGCCTGGAGTGCCCCCCGGGGGGCGGTGGCAGATACGCAGTATTTT. Using reference TRBV30 and TRBJ2-3 for the parts outside the CDR3, the full variable domain is SQTIHQWPATLVQPVGSPLSLECTVEGTSNPNLYWYRQAAGRGLQLLFYSVGIGQISSEVPQNLSASRPQDRQFILSSKKLLLSDSGFYLCAWSAPRGAVADTQYFGPGTRLTVL.

The genes are TRBV7-3 and TRBJ2-3, with D perhaps assigned TRBD1 or TRBD2 (7 bases each). The germline CDR1 and CDR2 sequences are SGHTA and FQGTGA. V was shortened by 4 bases and J by 2 bases, with 16 bases between the two germline ends. The CDR3 spans 16 residues. CDR3 sequence: CASSSSGDSYTDTQYF. CDR3 DNA: TGTGCCAGCAGCTCCAGCGGGGACAGCTACACAGATACGCAGTATTTT.

The chain carries TRBV5-1 and TRBJ2-5; the D call may be TRBD1 or TRBD2 (5 bases each). Germline lookup yields CDR1 SGHRS and CDR2 YFSETQ. V was trimmed by 5 bases and J by 2 bases, leaving 16 bases between them. The length of the CDR3 is 15 residues. CDR3 nucleotide sequence: TGCGCCAGCAGTTTACCGGGACCTACTCAAGAGACCCAGTACTTC. Translating it yields CASSLPGPTQETQYF.

The chain uses TRBV30 and TRBJ2-2; 10 bases map to TRBD1. This CDR3 is 15 amino acids long. Germline CDR1 is GTSNPN and CDR2 is SVGIG (reference sequence). V lost 3 bases to trimming and J lost 7 bases; unmatched junction nucleotides: 8. CDR3 nucleotide sequence: TGTGCCTGGAGGGCCGGGACAGGGGTTAGCGGGGAGCTGTTTTTT. Amino acid sequence: CAWRAGTGVSGELFF.

Concerning this clonotype: One end of the junction varies from germline; a read error may be responsible. The V gene is TRBV24-1, the J gene TRBJ2-5, with D perhaps matching TRBD1 (6 bases). The CDR3 extends over 15 amino acids. In germline, CDR1 is KGHDR, CDR2 SFDVKD. CDR3 region: CATRDSARGQETQYF. The DNA of the CDR3 is TGTGCCACCAGGGATTCAGCCAGGGGTCAAGAGACCCAGTACTTC.

V gene TRBV7-2 combines with J gene TRBJ2-3; 12 bases line up with TRBD2. The J segment lost 1 base and the V segment lost 4 bases, leaving 3 bases of the junction unmatched. Looked up from germline, CDR1 is SGHTA and CDR2 is FQGNSA. The CDR3 contains 16 residues. CDR3 bases: TGTGCCAGCAGCTCCCGACTAGCGGGAGGCACAGATACGCAGTATTTT. This translates into CASSSRLAGGTDTQYF.

The J gene is TRBJ1-4, the V gene TRBV29-1, with D tentatively TRBD1 (6 bases). CDR1 is SQVTM, CDR2 ANQGSEA, per germline. This CDR3 region has 15 residues. V was trimmed by 0 bases and J by 7 bases, leaving 15 bases between them. The CDR3 region is CSVEDEQGGAEKLFF. CDR3 sequence (DNA): TGCAGCGTTGAAGACGAACAGGGTGGGGCTGAAAAACTGTTTTTT.

V usage is TRBV30 and J usage is TRBJ2-5, with a tentative D call TRBD2 (5 bases). V was clipped by 5 bases and J by 11 bases, with 21 bases between them. The CDR3 is made up of 13 amino acids. Germline V lookup: CDR1 GTSNPN, CDR2 SVGIG (reference sequence). The CDR3 loop is CAWGSPNYNEQYF. The DNA for the CDR3 is TGTGCCTGGGGGAGCCCAAATTACAATGAGCAGTACTTC.

The chain joins TRBV24-1 to TRBJ2-1; D may be TRBD1 or TRBD2 (5 bases each). The CDR3 length is 12 residues. Germline V gene data show CDR1 as KGHDR and CDR2 as SFDVKD. Trimming shortened V by 9 bases and J by 4 bases, and 9 bases separated the two germline ends. CDR3 in amino acids: CATQRGYNEQFF. The CDR3 region has the DNA TGTGCCACCCAGAGGGGTTACAATGAGCAGTTCTTC.

This clonotype was detected a few times. The V call is TRBV5-1, the J call TRBJ2-1; D is unresolved. This CDR3 contains 16 residues. CDR1 is SGHRS, CDR2 YFSETQ, per germline. V gave up 0 bases and J gave up 0 bases, with 10 bases separating them. In DNA, the CDR3 is TGCGCCAGCAGCTTGGCCGGAGCGAGCTCCTACAATGAGCAGTTCTTC. This translates into CASSLAGASSYNEQFF.

The gene calls are TRBV6-6 and TRBJ1-4, with TRBD1 as a possible D gene (5 bases). Germline CDR1 is MNHNY and CDR2 is SVGAGI (reference sequence). The CDR3 has 17 residues. V shed 7 bases and J shed 1 base, with 19 bases lying between them. The CDR3 DNA sequence: TGTGCCAGCAAATTACTAAGGGGCTTTGGAACTAATGAAAAACTGTTTTTT. It is translated as CASKLLRGFGTNEKLFF.

The J gene is TRBJ1-6, the V gene TRBV22-1; TRBD1, as called in the table, went unchecked against the DNA. TRBV22-1 is a pseudogene segment. The length of the CDR3 is 16 residues. The CDR3 DNA reads TGTCCTGGGAGCGCACGGGACAGGGGGAAGAATTCACCCCTCCACTTT. Its translation: CPGSARDRGKNSPLHF.

As regards this clonotype: The junction and the germline gene differ at one end; a read error may be behind it. The genes are TRBV13 and TRBJ1-2; weak D call: TRBD1 (5 bases). CDR1 is PRHDT, CDR2 FYEKMQ, per germline (reference sequence). The CDR3 is 14 amino acids. CDR3 amino acids: CASSQPGLPYDYTF. For the CDR3, the DNA is TGTGCCAGCAGCCAACCGGGACTGCCCTATGACTACACCTTC.

The CDR3 DNA sequence: TGCGCCAGCAGATTACCCGGACAGGGCTCCTACGAGCAGTACTTC. This sequence encodes CASRLPGQGSYEQYF. The rearrangement links TRBV5-1 to TRBJ2-7; TRBD1 matches 8 bases. Germline CDR1 and CDR2: SGHRS and YFSETQ. V was clipped by 5 bases and J by 0 bases; unmatched bases: 7. The length of the CDR3 is 15 residues.

This clonotype was recorded many times. V is TRBV12-3 or TRBV12-4 and J is TRBJ2-7; D is unresolved. CDR3 size: 11 residues. V gave up 3 bases and J gave up 5 bases, with 5 bases separating them. CDR3 in amino acids: CASSFGNEQYF. In DNA, the CDR3 is TGTGCCAGCAGTTTCGGAAACGAGCAGTACTTC.

This clonotype was seen many times. V is TRBV20-1 and J is TRBJ2-7; a weak D match, TRBD1 (6 bases). The CDR3 is 15 residues long. CDR1 is DFQATT and CDR2 is SNEGSKA in the germline V gene (reference sequence). Trimming cost V 1 base and J 6 bases, with 19 bases left between them. The CDR3 sequence: CSARGGMGALSEQYF. In DNA, the CDR3 is TGCAGTGCTAGAGGGGGTATGGGGGCGCTGAGCGAGCAGTACTTC.

The V call is TRBV27, the J call TRBJ1-5; D might be TRBD1 (5 bases). Trimming shortened V by 3 bases and J by 4 bases, and 13 bases separated the two germline ends. The CDR3 has 15 residues. Germline assignment: CDR1 MNHEY and CDR2 SMNVEV (reference sequence). CDR3 DNA sequence: TGTGCCAGCAGTTTTGGGGGTAGAGGGAATCAGCCCCAGCATTTT. Translated: CASSFGGRGNQPQHF.

Ten or more counts support this clonotype. The chain combines TRBV29-1 with TRBJ2-7, with a possible D match to TRBD2 (6 bases). V was pared by 0 bases and J by 3 bases, with 9 bases between. The CDR3 consists of 13 residues. CDR1 and CDR2 from the germline V gene are SQVTM and ANQGSEA. DNA for the CDR3: TGCAGCGTTGAAGAACTAGCCGGCTACGAGCAGTACTTC. Protein product: CSVEELAGYEQYF.

The rearrangement links TRBV6-6 to TRBJ1-5; D remains ambiguous. The CDR3 has 14 amino acids. Trimming pared 2 bases from V and 6 bases from J, leaving 11 bases between. Germline V CDR1 and CDR2: MNHNY, SVGAGI (reference sequence). The CDR3 here is CASSYRGHGQPQHF. As DNA, the CDR3 is TGTGCCAGCAGTTACAGAGGGCACGGTCAGCCCCAGCATTTT.